This passage covers 25 T cell receptor beta chains from one sample sequenced in a study of blood T cell repertoires in COVID-19 (dated by TCRdb to the early 2020s). Receptor amplification or capture employed the immunoSEQ multiplex PCR assay. TCRdb provides this immuneACCESS table in a form limited to in-frame rearrangements. Some clones are lacking; in checked studies, under half of them reflect an unresolved V gene, and why the rest are absent is not known. This sample gives tens of thousands of clones in total; roughly 80% of them show up just once. The ten biggest clones cover roughly 20% of the sample. Sequenced material: peripheral blood. The receptor source for this set is a human donor in a cohort sampled during active COVID-19.

The chain has TRBV4-1 and TRBJ2-1; 9 bases align to TRBD2. V shed 3 bases, J shed 8 bases, and the junction held 20 bases outside the gene matches. CDR1 MGHRA and CDR2 YSYEKL come from the germline V gene. This CDR3 is built from 19 residues. DNA of the CDR3: TGCGCCAGCAGCCAGTTTCCCCGACAGGGACTAGCTCCCTGGGATGAGCAGTTCTTC. Protein: CASSQFPRQGLAPWDEQFF.

The table lists this clone with a count of one. The gene calls are TRBV14 and TRBJ2-7; 9 nucleotides align to TRBD2. Germline V gene sequence: CDR1 SGHDN, CDR2 FVKESK. This CDR3 has 15 amino acids. The V segment lost 2 bases and the J segment 2 bases; nucleotides outside the gene matches: 4. The CDR3 DNA reads as TGTGCCAGCAGCCAACGAACTAGCGGGCCCTACGAGCAGTACTTC. This translates into CASSQRTSGPYEQYF.

The chain employs TRBV12-5 and TRBJ2-7, with 12 bases matching TRBD2. CDR3 length: 14 amino acids. V gave up 4 bases and J gave up 3 bases; unmatched junction bases: 1. Germline V CDR1 and CDR2: LGHNT, FRNRAP. The CDR3 DNA reads as TGTGCTAGTGGTTCTAGCGGGGGGGACTACGAGCAGTACTTC. Translated, it gives CASGSSGGDYEQYF.

V gene TRBV5-4 combines with J gene TRBJ2-7; 11 bases agree with TRBD1. Germline CDR1 and CDR2: SGHNT and YYREEE (reference sequence). The CDR3 runs 14 residues. V dropped 5 bases and J dropped 6; count of bases not matched to a gene: 7. The CDR3 sequence is CASSSRTGGREQYF. In DNA, the CDR3 is TGTGCCAGCAGTTCCCGGACAGGGGGCCGCGAGCAGTACTTC.

This chain uses TRBV7-9 with TRBJ1-1, with D uncertain. V lost 8 bases, J lost 2 bases, and 12 bases lay in between. Germline CDR1 is SEHNR and CDR2 is FQNEAQ (reference sequence). This CDR3 region has 13 residues. CDR3 coding DNA: TGTGCCAGCTTTCAGGCGTTAAACACTGAAGCTTTCTTT. Translation gives CASFQALNTEAFF. Complete variable domain (other parts from reference TRBV7-9 and TRBJ1-1): DTGVSQNPRHKITKRGQNVTFRCDPISEHNRLYWYRQTLGQGPEFLTYFQNEAQLEKSRLLSDRFSAERPKGSFSTLEIQRTEQGDSAMYLCASFQALNTEAFFGQGTRLTVV.

V gene TRBV5-1 combines with J gene TRBJ1-1, with D possibly TRBD1 on 6 matching bases. V was cut by 0 bases and J by 5 bases, with 17 bases left in between. The CDR3 is 16 amino acids. CDR1 and CDR2 (germline): SGHRS, YFSETQ. CDR3 nucleotide sequence: TGCGCCAGCAGCTTGGTCGGGGGGCCGGCGGGGACTGAAGCTTTCTTT. Translated: CASSLVGGPAGTEAFF. Full variable domain (missing parts from reference TRBV5-1 and TRBJ1-1): KAGVTQTPRYLIKTRGQQVTLSCSPISGHRSVSWYQQTPGQGLQFLFEYFSETQRNKGNFPGRFSGRQFSNSRSEMNVSTLELGDSALYLCASSLVGGPAGTEAFFGQGTRLTVV.

In DNA form, the CDR3 reads TGTGCCTGGAGATCGGGTTCCGTTTATAGCAATCAGCCCCAGCATTTT. This translates into CAWRSGSVYSNQPQHF. V is TRBV30 and J is TRBJ1-5, with D uncertain. Between the trimmed V and J ends, which lost 3 bases and 0 bases, there was a span of 15 bases. The CDR3 spans 16 residues. Germline V gives CDR1 GTSNPN, CDR2 SVGIG (reference sequence).

V gene TRBV5-1 combines with J gene TRBJ1-1; D unresolved. V shed 4 bases and J shed 11 bases, with 12 bases lying between them. CDR1 is SGHRS, CDR2 YFSETQ, per germline. This CDR3 spans 11 amino acids. CDR3 protein: CASSRDTIAFF. For the CDR3, the DNA is TGCGCCAGCAGCCGAGACACGATTGCTTTCTTT.

This chain uses TRBV30 with TRBJ1-1; 7 nucleotides agree with TRBD1. The germline V gene encodes CDR1 GTSNPN and CDR2 SVGIG (reference sequence). There are 12 residues in the CDR3. V gave up 3 bases and J gave up 8 bases; unmatched junction bases: 6. DNA for the CDR3: TGTGCCTGGAGCGCCAGGGGGAACGAAGCTTTCTTT. Its protein product is CAWSARGNEAFF.

J is TRBJ2-1 and V is TRBV9, with D perhaps TRBD2 (6 bases). There are 16 residues in the CDR3. The V gene lost 4 bases and the J gene lost 0 bases, with 14 bases spanning the gap. Germline values: CDR1 SGDLS, CDR2 YYNGEE. Written as DNA, the CDR3 is TGTGCCAGCAGCCAATCGGGGGTTAGCTCCTACAATGAGCAGTTCTTC. Protein: CASSQSGVSSYNEQFF.

V gene TRBV5-1 combines with J gene TRBJ2-1; a possible D gene is TRBD2 (6 bases). Per the germline V gene, CDR1 is SGHRS and CDR2 is YFSETQ. Between the trimmed V and J ends, which lost 5 bases and 7 bases, there was a span of 13 bases. CDR3 length: 13 amino acids. DNA of the CDR3: TGCGCCAGCAGTATCCTCGGGGGTAATGAGCAGTTCTTC. Residues: CASSILGGNEQFF.

This sequence joins TRBV7-2 and TRBJ2-5; TRBD2 matches 7 bases. This CDR3 region has 14 residues. The J segment lost 0 bases and the V segment lost 5 bases, leaving 3 bases of the junction unmatched. Germline CDR1 reads SGHTA; CDR2 reads FQGNSA. CDR3 nucleotide sequence: TGTGCCAGCAGCCCGGGACTATACCAAGAGACCCAGTACTTC. Encoded protein: CASSPGLYQETQYF.

The chain couples TRBV30 to TRBJ2-5; D is perhaps TRBD2 (6 bases). V dropped 2 bases and J dropped 5 bases, with 18 bases sitting between them. The CDR3 consists of 15 residues. Germline V lookup: CDR1 GTSNPN, CDR2 SVGIG (reference sequence). CDR3 loop: CAWSNLGTRAETQYF. The CDR3 nucleotides read TGTGCCTGGAGTAACCTAGGGACTCGGGCGGAGACCCAGTACTTC.

V usage is TRBV30 and J usage is TRBJ2-7, with 11 positions matching TRBD2. CDR3 length: 14 amino acids. V lost 4 bases and J lost 4; bases outside the gene matches: 6. Germline V CDR1 and CDR2: GTSNPN, SVGIG (reference sequence). Here the CDR3 reads CAWNVAGGIYEQYF. The DNA of the CDR3 is TGTGCCTGGAATGTAGCGGGGGGGATATACGAGCAGTACTTC.

This clone was seen a few times. The chain employs TRBV7-3 and TRBJ2-3, with a possible D match to TRBD1 (6 bases). The CDR3 runs to 14 residues. V gave up 7 bases and J gave up 2 bases, with 13 bases separating them. CDR1 SGHTA and CDR2 FQGTGA come from the germline V gene. CDR3 nucleotides: TGTGCCAGCAAGTTAGGACAGATCACAGATACGCAGTATTTT. Translating gives CASKLGQITDTQYF.

This clone was counted a single time. CDR3 coding DNA: TGTGCCAGTACCCCCCGGGACAGGGAAGGCTACACCTTC. Its translation is CASTPRDREGYTF. J is TRBJ1-2 and V is TRBV19; TRBD1 matches 9 bases. Trimming cost V 7 bases and J 8 bases; bases outside gene matches: 8. CDR1 is LNHDA, CDR2 SQIVND, per germline (reference sequence). This CDR3 spans 13 amino acids.

The chain uses TRBV6-2 or TRBV6-3 and TRBJ1-5; 7 nucleotides align to TRBD1. Germline CDR1 is MNHEY and CDR2 is SVGEGT. Trimming removed 2 bases from V and 6 bases from J; junction bases left unmatched: 4. The CDR3 spans 14 residues. Written as DNA, the CDR3 is TGTGCCAGCAGTTACGGACCAGGGGGTCAGCCCCAGCATTTT. It specifies CASSYGPGGQPQHF.

V and J are TRBV7-8 and TRBJ2-7; D unresolved. From germline, CDR1 is SGHVS and CDR2 FQNEAQ. V shed 2 bases and J shed 0 bases, with 11 bases lying between them. The CDR3 runs to 15 residues. The CDR3 sequence: CASSLLQALSYEQYF. The CDR3 DNA reads TGTGCCAGCAGCTTATTGCAGGCACTCTCCTACGAGCAGTACTTC.

V and J are TRBV2 and TRBJ2-7; 11 bases fit TRBD1. The CDR3 totals 14 residues. After removal of 6 bases from V and 3 bases from J, the junction contained 4 bases not matched to a gene. Germline CDR1 reads SNHLY; CDR2 reads FYNNEI. The DNA for the CDR3 is TGTGCCAGCAGAACCGGGACAGGGGGCTACGAGCAGTACTTC. Encoded protein: CASRTGTGGYEQYF.

V gene TRBV18 combines with J gene TRBJ2-7; the match to TRBD2 covers 7 bases. The CDR3 totals 13 residues. Germline values: CDR1 KGHSH, CDR2 LQKENI. Unmatched junction bases numbered 2, after V lost 3 bases and J lost 3 bases. The chain's CDR3 is CASSPGGGYEQYF. CDR3 bases: TGTGCCAGCTCACCTGGCGGGGGCTACGAGCAGTACTTC.

The rearrangement joins TRBV10-3 to TRBJ2-7; 9 bases map to TRBD1. Germline loops: CDR1 ENHRY, CDR2 SYGVKD. This CDR3 has 14 amino acids. After removal of 6 bases from V and 5 bases from J, the junction contained 8 bases not matched to a gene. This CDR3 reads CAIRDGTGNNEQYF. The CDR3 bases are TGTGCCATCAGGGACGGGACAGGGAATAACGAGCAGTACTTC.

This sequence joins TRBV7-2 and TRBJ2-3; weak D call: TRBD2 (6 bases). V was trimmed by 2 bases and J by 2 bases, leaving 14 bases between them. There are 16 residues in the CDR3. Germline values: CDR1 SGHTA, CDR2 FQGNSA. In DNA form, the CDR3 reads TGTGCCAGCAGCTTAACCGGCGGGGTATACACAGATACGCAGTATTTT. Amino acids: CASSLTGGVYTDTQYF.

The sample holds many counts of this clone. The chain carries TRBV27 and TRBJ1-1, with a weak D call TRBD1 (6 bases). The V end was cut by 6 bases, the J end by 4 bases, with 15 bases between. The germline gives CDR1 MNHEY, CDR2 SMNVEV (reference sequence). CDR3 length: 14 amino acids. The CDR3 nucleotides read TGTGCCAGCAGGCCGGGGGGCCGGGGCACTGAAGCTTTCTTT. This encodes CASRPGGRGTEAFF.

This chain links TRBV12-5 with TRBJ1-3; D is undetermined. The V end was cut by 1 base, the J end by 3 bases, with 7 bases between. The CDR3 loop spans 14 amino acids. CDR1 and CDR2 (germline): LGHNT, FRNRAP. The CDR3 coding sequence is TGTGCTAGTGGTTTGGCGCGATTTGGAAACACCATATATTTT. It yields the protein CASGLARFGNTIYF.

The sample holds many counts of this clone. This chain's CDR3 is CASSLRGMEAFF. CDR3 coding DNA: TGTGCCAGCTCACTCCGAGGTATGGAAGCTTTCTTT. The V call is TRBV18, the J call TRBJ1-1, with D hard to call. CDR1 KGHSH and CDR2 LQKENI come from the germline V gene. V was clipped by 4 bases and J by 8 bases, with 11 bases between them. This CDR3 region has 12 residues.